The next 18 T cell receptor beta chains were all read from a single sample in a study of cytomegalovirus exposure and HLA in healthy donors (TCRdb year 2017). Library method: the immunoSEQ multiplex PCR assay. The multiplex PCR relied on a mix of 60 forward primers for TCR Vbeta segments and 13 reverse primers for TCR Jbeta segments. What TCRdb holds here is the immuneACCESS table cut down to in-frame rearrangements. Part of the clones is not present; checked against another copy, under half of the missing clones reflect an unresolved V gene, and the others are unexplained. The sample records about 200,000 clones, around 64% of which are singletons. The ten largest clones take up about 3% of the sample. What was sequenced was PBMCs. Source of these receptors: a man between 35 and 55 years old in good health and CMV-seropositive.

The chain carries TRBV6-1 and TRBJ2-7; D not resolved. Per germline, CDR1 MNHNS and CDR2 SASEGT. The V and J ends lost 1 base and 4 bases respectively, with 8 bases between them. The length of the CDR3 is 13 residues. The CDR3 spells CASSEVVQYEQYF. In nucleotides, the CDR3 is TGTGCCAGCAGTGAAGTAGTACAGTACGAGCAGTACTTC.

This chain uses TRBV12-5 with TRBJ2-5, with 7 bases matching TRBD2. This CDR3 is built from 16 residues. V shed 5 bases and J 5 bases; nucleotides not matched to a gene: 14. In germline, CDR1 is LGHNT, CDR2 FRNRAP. CDR3 sequence (DNA): TGTGCTAGTGGTGGGTTCGAAGGCGGGGGTGGCGAGACCCAGTACTTC. Residues: CASGGFEGGGGETQYF.

The V call is TRBV28, the J call TRBJ1-6; no reliable D call. Deletions cut 3 bases from V and 13 bases from J, with 10 bases between. This CDR3 has 12 amino acids. CDR1 is MDHEN, CDR2 SYDVKM, per germline. The CDR3 coding sequence is TGTGCCAGCAGTTTTGGAAGAGCGCCCCTCCACTTT. It yields the protein CASSFGRAPLHF.

The chain has TRBV10-3 and TRBJ2-1; 9 positions match TRBD2. The CDR3 totals 18 residues. J was trimmed by 8 bases and V by 3 bases; bases with no gene match: 17. Germline lookup yields CDR1 ENHRY and CDR2 SYGVKD. The chain's CDR3 is CAISEKGGGGALRYEQFF. CDR3 bases: TGTGCCATCAGTGAAAAGGGGGGCGGGGGGGCCCTTAGATATGAGCAGTTCTTC.

This rearrangement joins TRBV9 to TRBJ1-2, with 10 nucleotides matching TRBD1. V shed 3 bases and J 2 bases; nucleotides not matched to a gene: 4. In germline, CDR1 is SGDLS, CDR2 YYNGEE. CDR3 length equals 15 residues. The CDR3 protein is CASSEGQGRNYGYTF. As DNA, the CDR3 is TGTGCCAGCAGCGAGGGACAGGGGAGAAACTATGGCTACACCTTC.

V usage is TRBV19 and J usage is TRBJ2-2, with 9 bases matching TRBD1. The CDR3 length is 14 residues. Per the germline V gene, CDR1 is LNHDA and CDR2 is SQIVND (reference sequence). The V and J ends lost 7 bases and 7 bases, in that order; junction bases with no gene match: 7. The CDR3 loop reads CASTGDRDNGELFF. The CDR3 nucleotides are TGTGCCAGTACGGGGGACAGGGACAACGGGGAGCTGTTTTTT.

V and J are TRBV7-3 and TRBJ2-3, with D possibly TRBD2 on 6 matching bases. V was cut by 5 bases and J by 5 bases, with 20 bases left in between. The CDR3 is made up of 16 amino acids. Germline lookup yields CDR1 SGHTA and CDR2 FQGTGA. CDR3 nucleotides: TGTGCCAGCAGCCCCCTGGGCGGGGAAGTTGGAGATACGCAGTATTTT. This translates into CASSPLGGEVGDTQYF.

The chain carries TRBV2 and TRBJ2-7, with TRBD1 identical over 7 bases. This CDR3 has 15 amino acids. Germline CDR1 is SNHLY and CDR2 is FYNNEI. The trim removed 6 bases at V and 4 bases at J, leaving 12 bases unmatched. The DNA of the CDR3 is TGTGCCAGCAGGGGATGGACAGGCGAAAAATACGAGCAGTACTTC. Amino acids: CASRGWTGEKYEQYF. The complete variable domain, with remaining parts taken from reference TRBV2 and TRBJ2-7, reads EPEVTQTPSHQVTQMGQEVILRCVPISNHLYFYWYRQILGQKVEFLVSFYNNEISEKSEIFDDQFSVERPDGSNFTLKIRSTKLEDSAMYFCASRGWTGEKYEQYFGPGTRLTVT.

The V call is TRBV4-2, the J call TRBJ2-3; 11 bases align to TRBD2. Germline V gene data show CDR1 as LGHNA and CDR2 as YNFKEQ. CDR3 length equals 18 residues. The V gene end was trimmed by 1 base and the J gene end by 6 bases; junction bases not matched to a gene: 12. CDR3 sequence (DNA): TGTGCCAGCAGCCAAGCGGGGATAGCGGGGGGGCGGGGGGATACGCAGTATTTT. Protein sequence: CASSQAGIAGGRGDTQYF.

J is TRBJ1-5 and V is TRBV19, with TRBD1 as a possible D gene (6 bases). There are 17 residues in the CDR3. V was shortened by 3 bases and J by 2 bases, with 17 bases between the two germline ends. Germline CDR1 is LNHDA and CDR2 is SQIVND (reference sequence). The CDR3 DNA is TGTGCCAGTAGTATCCTGCAAGGGGGGGCCGGCAATCAGCCCCAGCATTTT. This encodes CASSILQGGAGNQPQHF.

V and J are TRBV15 and TRBJ2-5; the D is unclear. The V end lost 0 bases, the J end lost 6 bases, and 8 bases lay between the germline ends. The CDR3 is 13 amino acids. Germline V CDR1 and CDR2: LNHNV, YYDKDF (reference sequence). The CDR3 loop is CATSRDRIKTQYF. CDR3 bases: TGTGCCACCAGCAGAGACAGAATCAAGACCCAGTACTTC.

A few counts support this clone. The J gene is TRBJ1-2, the V gene TRBV4-1; D call uncertain. The CDR3 runs 15 residues. The germline V gene encodes CDR1 MGHRA and CDR2 YSYEKL. V was cut by 0 bases and J by 4 bases, with 12 bases left in between. The CDR3 DNA reads TGCGCCAGCAGCCAAGATAATGCTCCCGGCTATGGCTACACCTTC. Protein product: CASSQDNAPGYGYTF.

This rearrangement joins TRBV4-2 to TRBJ2-5; TRBD2 matches at 15 bases. This CDR3 region has 17 residues. CDR1 and CDR2 (germline): LGHNA, YNFKEQ. The ends lost 4 bases at V and 5 bases at J; junction bases unmatched: 8. The CDR3 coding sequence is TGTGCCAGCAGCCCTCGGACTAGCGGGGGGGCCGGGGAGACCCAGTACTTC. It specifies CASSPRTSGGAGETQYF.

This chain joins TRBV13 and TRBJ2-7; TRBD2 is a possible D gene (7 bases). The V gene lost 6 bases and the J gene lost 2 bases, with 14 bases spanning the gap. The CDR3 has 14 residues. Germline V gene sequence: CDR1 PRHDT, CDR2 FYEKMQ (reference sequence). CDR3 nucleotides: TGTGCCAGCAGATCCAGGGGAGGGACCTACGAGCAGTACTTC. This encodes CASRSRGGTYEQYF.

The chain is built from TRBV11-1 and TRBJ2-7; weak D call: TRBD1 (7 bases). The germline CDR1 and CDR2 sequences are SGHAT and FQDESV (reference sequence). The CDR3 is 16 amino acids. The V and J ends lost 5 bases and 2 bases respectively, with 19 bases between them. The CDR3 region is CASSRPGVGGTYEQYF. The CDR3 region has the DNA TGTGCCAGCAGCCGTCCGGGGGTAGGGGGCACCTACGAGCAGTACTTC.

The chain combines TRBV5-1 with TRBJ1-5, with TRBD1 as a possible D gene (6 bases). The CDR3 extends over 15 amino acids. Germline V gene sequence: CDR1 SGHRS, CDR2 YFSETQ. Trimming shortened V by 0 bases and J by 9 bases, and 16 bases separated the two germline ends. The CDR3 spells CASSLGDHRVVPQHF. The CDR3 DNA sequence: TGCGCCAGCAGCTTGGGCGACCACAGGGTCGTGCCCCAGCATTTT.

V gene TRBV5-1 combines with J gene TRBJ1-6; TRBD1 matches 11 bases. Germline V gives CDR1 SGHRS, CDR2 YFSETQ. CDR3 length: 15 residues. V was pared by 4 bases and J by 9 bases, with 6 bases of the junction left unmatched. The CDR3 nucleotides are TGCGCCAGCAGCCTGGGGACAGGGGGAACTTCACCCCTCCACTTT. Translation gives CASSLGTGGTSPLHF.

The rearrangement joins TRBV7-2 to TRBJ2-1; tentatively, D is TRBD2 (6 bases). V was cut by 0 bases and J by 3 bases, with 9 bases left in between. Germline values: CDR1 SGHTA, CDR2 FQGNSA. This CDR3 is 15 amino acids long. The CDR3 DNA follows: TGTGCCAGCAGCTTAGCTGTCGGGGGCTACAATGAGCAGTTCTTC. This gives the protein CASSLAVGGYNEQFF.